Listed below are T cell receptor beta chains from one sample, sequenced in a study of beta chain features in type 1 diabetes. Sequencing was performed with immunoSEQ multiplex PCR; in TCRdb, only in-frame clones are kept and a portion is missing. This table has around 240,000 clones, around 10% appearing once. Material: naive CD4+ T cells from blood. Receptors were obtained from a woman between 18 and 30 years old in good health. CDR3s include the opening cysteine and the closing phenylalanine or tryptophan. The D gene is left open where the match is weak. The size of a clone is reported for some rows only, either as once, few or many, or as a class for expanded clones.

CDR3aa: CASSSPLAGAAYEQYF
CDR3nt: TGTGCCAGCAGCTCCCCGCTAGCGGGCGCTGCCTACGAGCAGTACTTC
v_gene: TRBV7-2
j_gene: TRBJ2-7
abundance: NA
d_gene: TRBD2

CDR3aa: CASSVGGDSSYEQYF
CDR3nt: TGTGCCAGCAGCGTCGGCGGGGACAGTTCCTACGAGCAGTACTTC
v_gene: TRBV9
j_gene: TRBJ2-7
abundance: NA
d_gene: NA

CDR3aa: CASSTLRAGGHETQYF
CDR3nt: TGTGCCAGTAGTACCCTGAGGGCGGGGGGGCACGAGACCCAGTACTTC
v_gene: TRBV19
j_gene: TRBJ2-5
abundance: few
d_gene: TRBD2

CDR3aa: CASGVKAGAYEQFF
CDR3nt: TGTGCCAGCGGGGTGAAAGCGGGAGCCTATGAGCAGTTCTTC
v_gene: TRBV28
j_gene: TRBJ2-1
abundance: NA
d_gene: TRBD2

CDR3aa: CASSETEYEAFF
CDR3nt: TGTGCCAGCAGCGAAACCGAGTATGAAGCTTTCTTT
v_gene: TRBV2
j_gene: TRBJ1-1
abundance: NA
d_gene: NA

CDR3aa: CASSLGNSFQETQYF
CDR3nt: TGCGCCAGCAGCTTGGGAAACAGCTTCCAAGAGACCCAGTACTTC
v_gene: TRBV5-1
j_gene: TRBJ2-5
abundance: NA
d_gene: NA

CDR3aa: CASITPLDRGQPQHF
CDR3nt: TGTGCCAGCATCACCCCGTTGGACAGGGGCCAGCCCCAGCATTTT
v_gene: TRBV6-4
j_gene: TRBJ1-5
abundance: few
d_gene: TRBD1

CDR3aa: CASSLSGEYSPLHF
CDR3nt: TGTGCCAGCAGCTTATCAGGGGAGTATTCACCCCTCCACTTT
v_gene: TRBV7-3
j_gene: TRBJ1-6
abundance: NA
d_gene: NA

CDR3aa: CASRGSGSLNEQFF
CDR3nt: TGTGCCAGCCGTGGTAGCGGGAGTCTTAATGAGCAGTTCTTC
v_gene: TRBV18
j_gene: TRBJ2-1
abundance: NA
d_gene: TRBD2

CDR3aa: CASSLPDRASEQYF
CDR3nt: TGTGCCAGCAGCTTACCGGACAGGGCCTCCGAGCAGTACTTC
v_gene: TRBV5-6
j_gene: TRBJ2-7
abundance: few
d_gene: TRBD1

CDR3aa: CASSFGQADTQYF
CDR3nt: TGTGCCAGCAGCTTCGGCCAGGCAGATACGCAGTATTTT
v_gene: TRBV7-3
j_gene: TRBJ2-3
abundance: once
d_gene: NA

CDR3aa: CASSLGQGRGEQYF
CDR3nt: TGTGCCAGCAGCTTAGGACAGGGCCGAGGCGAGCAGTACTTC
v_gene: TRBV5-4
j_gene: TRBJ2-7
abundance: few
d_gene: TRBD1

CDR3aa: CASSFRRATYEQYF
CDR3nt: TGTGCCAGCAGTTTTCGGCGGGCCACCTACGAGCAGTACTTC
v_gene: TRBV27
j_gene: TRBJ2-7
abundance: few
d_gene: NA

CDR3aa: CASSPRSEQGQETQYF
CDR3nt: TGTGCCAGCTCACCAAGATCGGAACAGGGGCAAGAGACCCAGTACTTC
v_gene: TRBV18
j_gene: TRBJ2-5
abundance: NA
d_gene: TRBD1

CDR3aa: CASTKSGTNEKLFF
CDR3nt: TGTGCCAGCACCAAGTCAGGCACTAATGAAAAACTGTTTTTT
v_gene: TRBV28
j_gene: TRBJ1-4
abundance: few
d_gene: NA

CDR3aa: CASSLQTGSREKLFF
CDR3nt: TGTGCCAGCAGCCTCCAGACAGGGTCTCGTGAAAAACTGTTTTTT
v_gene: TRBV7-2
j_gene: TRBJ1-4
abundance: few
d_gene: TRBD1

CDR3aa: CASTVAGRTDTQYF
CDR3nt: TGTGCCAGCACGGTAGCGGGTCGCACAGATACGCAGTATTTT
v_gene: TRBV2
j_gene: TRBJ2-3
abundance: NA
d_gene: TRBD2

CDR3aa: CASSLGLYTDTQYF
CDR3nt: TGTGCCAGCAGCCTGGGACTGTACACAGATACGCAGTATTTT
v_gene: TRBV7-2
j_gene: TRBJ2-3
abundance: many
d_gene: NA

CDR3aa: CASSLDGRVSGELFF
CDR3nt: TGCGCCAGCAGCTTGGATGGCAGGGTCTCCGGGGAGCTGTTTTTT
v_gene: TRBV5-1
j_gene: TRBJ2-2
abundance: few
d_gene: NA

CDR3aa: CAQGYNEQFF
CDR3nt: TGCGCCCAGGGGTACAATGAGCAGTTCTTC
v_gene: TRBV5-1
j_gene: TRBJ2-1
abundance: NA
d_gene: NA

CDR3aa: CASSLAVLAASYNEQFF
CDR3nt: TGTGCCAGCAGCTTAGCGGTCCTAGCGGCTTCCTACAATGAGCAGTTCTTC
v_gene: TRBV11-2
j_gene: TRBJ2-1
abundance: NA
d_gene: TRBD2

CDR3aa: CASSIRQGYYEQYF
CDR3nt: TGTGCCAGCAGTATCCGGCAGGGCTACTACGAGCAGTACTTC
v_gene: TRBV6-1
j_gene: TRBJ2-7
abundance: NA
d_gene: NA

CDR3aa: CASSGFNEKLFF
CDR3nt: TGTGCCAGCTCCGGGTTTAATGAAAAACTGTTTTTT
v_gene: TRBV9
j_gene: TRBJ1-4
abundance: few
d_gene: NA

CDR3aa: CASSLRETYTEAFF
CDR3nt: TGTGCCAGCAGCTTACGGGAGACGTACACTGAAGCTTTCTTT
v_gene: TRBV7-9
j_gene: TRBJ1-1
abundance: few
d_gene: NA

CDR3aa: CASSQDPVGTANTGELFF
CDR3nt: TGTGCCAGCAGCCAAGATCCGGTGGGGACAGCGAACACCGGGGAGCTGTTTTTT
v_gene: TRBV4-2
j_gene: TRBJ2-2
abundance: NA
d_gene: TRBD1